This T cell receptor beta chain was observed in a study of low-dose radiotherapy and immunotherapy resistance in tumors. Study in general: For Cohort 1, fractions of 0.5 Gy were given every 2 weeks, reaching 6.5 Gy overall. Intravenous administration to patients comprised nivolumab at 240 mg every two weeks and ipilimumab at 1 mg/kg every six weeks.

Trimming left V 7 bases short and J 1 base short, with 13 bases between. Germline-derived CDR1 and CDR2 are LNHDA and SQIVND (reference sequence). The CDR3 has 14 amino acids. About this clonotype: This may arise from a read error, as a much more abundant clone is one base away.

Time point here: before trial treatment. TRAV- and TRBV-specific primers, spanning alpha and beta chains, primed first-strand cDNA. Using a constant-region primer together with a V-primer adapter, TCRs were subjected to roughly 20 PCR cycles of amplification. mRNA that had been isolated underwent amplification through in vitro transcription. A single record per CDR3 protein comes from TCRdb applying MiXCR to the reads. Here the sample spans tens of thousands of distinct CDR3 sequences, 15% to 20% being singletons. The chain uses TRBV19 and TRBJ1-1, with D possibly being TRBD1 (6 bases). The receptor comes from a male donor with prostate cancer. The sequencing used PBMCs, collected before treatment. Here the CDR3 reads CASTDRPENTEAFF. For the CDR3, the DNA is TGTGCCAGTACCGACAGGCCAGAGAACACTGAAGCTTTCTTT.